This TCR beta chain came from a study of human T cells and chemical hapten exposure (dated by TCRdb to the early 2020s). Context from the whole study: For sensitization, 2% DPC in acetone was applied to a 2 cm by 2 cm area of upper inner arm skin. Weekly therapeutic DPC doses were additionally applied to the scalp of patients throughout the approximately 24-week study period. Patch testing on the upper back used Finn chambers containing 0.01% DPC, with scoring done after 6 days according to International Contact Dermatitis Research Group standards. The mostly female patient cohort included alopecia areata with under or over 50% scalp involvement, alopecia totalis and alopecia universalis. Libraries were combined into a pool for sequencing, and differences in TCR yield between samples came mainly from small differences in library volumes within the pool. In alopecia patients, the study followed how the peripheral blood TCR repertoire changed in vivo over primary and secondary sensitization to diphenylcyclopropenone (DPC), a hapten. Blood samples were taken from patients before sensitization (week 0) and then at 2, 6 and about 24 weeks after DPC sensitization. For TCR sequencing, blood came from 25 to 35 alopecia patients at anywhere from one to four time points (pre-sensitization, 2, 6 and 24 weeks). The full study reports these points: Alopecia, a presumed autoimmune disease, was present in all patients, so the immune response of the patients might differ from that of healthy individuals. DPC sensitization did not change the number of TCRs with a frequency above 1 in 1000, and there was no evidence of changes in global repertoire structure. A positive correlation was found between the number of PT1 expanded TCRs and patch test score, with significance reached at thresholds 8, 16 and 32 but not 4. Repeated subsampling changed both the strength of the expansion versus patch-test correlation and the threshold at which the correlation became significant. Significantly more large CDR3 similarity clusters were formed by expanded TCRs than by pre-sensitization or healthy control sets, consistent with antigen-driven responses.

The time point label of this sample denotes: patch test 3, about 24 weeks after DPC sensitization. The treatment or condition label on this specimen signifies: therapeutic diphenylcyclopropenone sensitization with weekly scalp DPC. Blood at each patch-test visit was drawn before the patch test was applied. Patients were considered eligible if aged 18 to 70, diagnosed with alopecia and deemed suitable for DPC therapy, and patients were excluded if pregnant. Total RNA was extracted from unfractionated whole blood that had been collected in Tempus Blood RNA tubes. This clonotype was detected ten times or more. It has no known antigen specificity. The input lacks base qualities; no much larger clone sits a single base away. The germline V gene provides CDR1 SGHRS and CDR2 YFSETQ. Germline trimming: 4 bases from V, 8 bases from J; junction bases outside gene matches: 5. The CDR3 measures 14 amino acids from cysteine to phenylalanine. The DNA shown is the 42-base CDR3, in frame from base 1.

The library was made by RACE. Sequenced using a NextSeq 500. During library preparation, unique molecular identifiers were attached to individual cDNA molecules so that TCRs could be counted quantitatively and reproducibly. For every blood RNA sample, sequencing covered both the TCR alpha and TCR beta chains. Per the source publication's procedure: Samples had a median of about 96,000 TCRs, with a range from about 23,224 to 750,000. V, J and CDR3 annotation of the TCR reads was performed with the Decombinator software suite. To make PS versus PT1 abundance plots, every sample was subsampled to the same number of TCRs (28,000). TCRs were defined as expanded if absent before sensitization and observed at least eight times at the 2-week time point. TCRdb reworked the public reads: Q25 trimming with fastp, MiXCR clone assembly, productive beta chains retained. Rows are unified per CDR3 protein, each entry keeping the most common DNA and genes. In this record, the V and J calls reflect TCRdb's handling and not the investigators' own analysis. Present in this sample are under 55,000 distinct CDR3 sequences, roughly 10% of which were seen just once. Of the sample, approximately 15% is held by the ten largest clones.

The sequence derives from a woman aged 40 to 50 with alopecia areata. Some clones in this sample may be carry-over from other donors' samples. Sequences were derived from whole blood, sampled in connection with sensitization to the hapten diphenylcyclopropenone (DPC). The chain is made from TRBV5-1 and TRBJ1-4, with 10 junctional bases fitting TRBD1. Here the CDR3 is given as CASSGDRGREKLFF. The nucleotides are TGCGCCAGCAGCGGGGACAGGGGACGGGAAAAACTGTTTTTT.